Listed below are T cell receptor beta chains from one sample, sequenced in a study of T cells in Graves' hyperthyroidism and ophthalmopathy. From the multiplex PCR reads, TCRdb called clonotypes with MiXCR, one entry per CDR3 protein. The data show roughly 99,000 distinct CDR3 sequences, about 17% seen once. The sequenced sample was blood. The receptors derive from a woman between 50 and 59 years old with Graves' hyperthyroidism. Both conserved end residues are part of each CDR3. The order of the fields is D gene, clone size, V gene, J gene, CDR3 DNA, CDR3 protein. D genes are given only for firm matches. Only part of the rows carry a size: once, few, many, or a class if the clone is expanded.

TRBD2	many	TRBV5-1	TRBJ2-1	TGCGCCAGCAGCTTGGTTAGGCCTAGCGGTTACAATGAGCAGTTCTTC	CASSLVRPSGYNEQFF
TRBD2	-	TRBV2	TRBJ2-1	TGTGCCAGCAGTGAGATAACGGGAGGCCCCAATGAGCAGTTCTTC	CASSEITGGPNEQFF
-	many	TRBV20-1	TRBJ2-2	TGCAGTTTCTTCAATGAGGGCACCGGGGAGCTGTTTTTT	CSFFNEGTGELFF
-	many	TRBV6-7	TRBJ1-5	TGTGCCAGCAGTTACTCGGGCCGGGGGAAGCCAAATCAGCCCCAGCATTTT	CASSYSGRGKPNQPQHF
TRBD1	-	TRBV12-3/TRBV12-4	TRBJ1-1	TGTGCCAGCAGTCAGGGACAGGGTTACACTGAAGCTTTCTTT	CASSQGQGYTEAFF
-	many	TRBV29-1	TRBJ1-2	TGCAGCGTTGAGGGAGGGGCGTTCGGCTATGGCTACACCTTC	CSVEGGAFGYGYTF
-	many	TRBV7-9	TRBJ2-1	TGTGCCAGCAGACCACCTAGTGGGGTGTCCTACAATGAGCAGTTCTTC	CASRPPSGVSYNEQFF
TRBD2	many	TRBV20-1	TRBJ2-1	TGCAGTGCTAGGGCGGGACTAGCGGGAGGTCGTCACTCCTACAATGAGCAGTTCTTC	CSARAGLAGGRHSYNEQFF
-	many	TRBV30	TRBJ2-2	TGTGCCTGGAGTGTATGGGGCTCAACCGGGGAGCTGTTTTTT	CAWSVWGSTGELFF
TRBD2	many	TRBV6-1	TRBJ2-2	TGTGCCAGCAGTGAAGTGGGACACCGGGAGGGAGTGAACACCGGGGAGCTGTTTTTT	CASSEVGHREGVNTGELFF
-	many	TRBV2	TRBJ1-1	TGTGCCAGCAGTCTGGGGGGCCCTCGAGGGTCTGAAGCTTTCTTT	CASSLGGPRGSEAFF
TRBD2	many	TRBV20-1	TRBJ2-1	TGCAGTGCCCGAATCCCCGCGGGAGCACTGTTCTTC	CSARIPAGALFF
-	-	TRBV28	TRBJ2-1	TGTGCCAGCAGTTTCCTGAGGGGGTCGGGGAATGAGCAGTTCTTC	CASSFLRGSGNEQFF
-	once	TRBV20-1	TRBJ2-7	TGCAGTGCTAAACAAGGCATGCGGGACTCCTACGAGCAGTACTTC	CSAKQGMRDSYEQYF
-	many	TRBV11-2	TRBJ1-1	TGTGCCAGCAGCAACGACAGAACGAACACTGAAGCTTTCTTT	CASSNDRTNTEAFF
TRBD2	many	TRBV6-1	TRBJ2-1	TGTGCCAGCATCCTCGGGACTAGCGCTCCAAATGAGCAGTTCTTC	CASILGTSAPNEQFF
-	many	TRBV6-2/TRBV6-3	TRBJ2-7	TGTGCCAGCAGTTACTCGAGTACAGGGTACCACGAGCAGTACTTC	CASSYSSTGYHEQYF
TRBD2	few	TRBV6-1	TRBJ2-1	TGTGCCAGCAGTTATCCCCCTAGCGGGAGGGTAAACAATGAGCAGTTCTTC	CASSYPPSGRVNNEQFF
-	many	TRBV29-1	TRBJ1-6	TGCAGCGTCCGCACCCAGGGAGTTGGTTCACCCCTCCACTTT	CSVRTQGVGSPLHF
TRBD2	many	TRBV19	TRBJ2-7	TGTGCCAGTAGTATCTTAGCGGGAGAGGGGTACGAGCAGTACTTC	CASSILAGEGYEQYF
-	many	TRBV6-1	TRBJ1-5	TGTGCCAGCAGTCCGAGGGGGGCCGGTTATCCCCAGCATTTT	CASSPRGAGYPQHF
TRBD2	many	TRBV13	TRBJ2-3	TGTGCCAGCAGTCTGGGGACTAGCAGCACAGATACGCAGTATTTT	CASSLGTSSTDTQYF
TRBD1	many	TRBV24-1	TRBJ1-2	TGTGCCACCAGTGATACGGACAGGGGACAAAGTGGCTACACCTTC	CATSDTDRGQSGYTF
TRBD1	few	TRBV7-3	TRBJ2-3	TGTGCCAGCAGCTTAACGGGTACAGGGGGCACAGATACGCAGTATTTT	CASSLTGTGGTDTQYF
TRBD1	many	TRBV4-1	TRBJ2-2	TGCGCCAGCAGCCACCTGACAGGGTCGAACACCGGGGAGCTGTTTTTT	CASSHLTGSNTGELFF
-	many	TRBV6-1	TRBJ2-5	TGTGCCAGCAGTATAACTAAGGGGCCTCAAGAGACCCAGTACTTC	CASSITKGPQETQYF